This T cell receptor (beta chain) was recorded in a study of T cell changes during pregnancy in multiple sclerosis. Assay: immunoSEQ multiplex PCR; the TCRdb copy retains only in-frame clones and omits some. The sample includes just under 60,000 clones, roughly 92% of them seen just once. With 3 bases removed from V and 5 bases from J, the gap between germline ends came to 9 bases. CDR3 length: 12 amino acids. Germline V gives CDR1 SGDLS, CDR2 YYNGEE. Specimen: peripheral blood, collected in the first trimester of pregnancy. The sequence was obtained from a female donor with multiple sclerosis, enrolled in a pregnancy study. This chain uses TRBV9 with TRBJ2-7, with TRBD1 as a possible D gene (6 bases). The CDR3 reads CASSADRHEQYF. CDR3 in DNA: TGTGCCAGCAGCGCCGACAGGCACGAGCAGTACTTC. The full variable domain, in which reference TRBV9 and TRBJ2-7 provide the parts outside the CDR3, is DSGVTQTPKHLITATGQRVTLRCSPRSGDLSVYWYQQSLDQGLQFLIQYYNGEERAKGNILERFSAQQFPDLHSELNLSSLELGDSALYFCASSADRHEQYFGPGTRLTVT.